The 25 T cell receptor beta chains listed next were all sequenced from one sample in a study of OX40 agonist ivuxolimab in advanced cancers. The repertoire was sequenced with immunoSEQ multiplex PCR; TCRdb's copy has only in-frame clones and lacks some. The table lists about 6,700 clones, approximately 94% of them singletons. The input for sequencing was CD4+ or CD8+ T cells sorted from blood, taken in a trial of the OX40 agonist ivuxolimab. These receptor sequences come from an adult with an advanced solid tumor such as melanoma, head and neck, liver or kidney cancer.

The rearrangement joins TRBV25-1 to TRBJ2-4, with 7 bases identical to TRBD1. The CDR3 has 15 residues. The V and J ends lost 3 bases and 1 base, in that order; junction bases with no gene match: 3. The germline V gene encodes CDR1 MGHDK and CDR2 SYGVNS. For the CDR3, the DNA is TGTGCCAGCAGTGAGGTACAGGGGGCCAAAAACATTCAGTACTTC. Encoded protein: CASSEVQGAKNIQYF.

This clone was observed a few times. This chain links TRBV4-1 with TRBJ1-1, with no clear D. With 0 bases removed from V and 0 bases from J, the gap between germline ends came to 5 bases. Germline V CDR1 and CDR2: MGHRA, YSYEKL. The CDR3 spans 14 residues. CDR3 residues: CASSQEWLNTEAFF. DNA of the CDR3: TGCGCCAGCAGCCAAGAATGGCTGAACACTGAAGCTTTCTTT.

The chain recombines TRBV29-1 with TRBJ2-7, with 11 bases aligning to TRBD2. CDR3 size: 13 residues. V dropped 4 bases and J dropped 4; count of bases not matched to a gene: 3. From germline, CDR1 is SQVTM and CDR2 ANQGSEA. The DNA of the CDR3 is TGCAGCGTTGGTACTAGCGGGAGATACGAGCAGTACTTC. This codes for CSVGTSGRYEQYF.

V usage is TRBV5-4 and J usage is TRBJ2-7; TRBD1 or TRBD2 may be the D gene (5 bases each). CDR1 and CDR2 (germline): SGHNT, YYREEE (reference sequence). Trimming left V 2 bases short and J 3 bases short, with 15 bases between. This CDR3 region has 15 residues. The CDR3 reads CASSLPTGPGYEQYF. CDR3 DNA sequence: TGTGCCAGCAGCTTACCCACGGGACCGGGCTACGAGCAGTACTTC.

The V gene is TRBV5-1, the J gene TRBJ2-7, with 7 bases matching TRBD1. CDR3 length: 13 residues. The ends lost 7 bases at V and 0 bases at J; junction bases unmatched: 4. From germline, CDR1 is SGHRS and CDR2 YFSETQ. CDR3 sequence reads: CASSGQVSYEQYF. Here the CDR3 DNA reads TGCGCCAGCTCAGGACAGGTCTCCTACGAGCAGTACTTC.

The CDR3 is CAWSRRGGVAGAYEQYF. CDR3 bases: TGTGCCTGGAGTCGAAGAGGGGGCGTAGCGGGAGCCTACGAGCAGTACTTC. The J gene is TRBJ2-7, the V gene TRBV30, with 9 bases matching TRBD2. Trimming took 2 bases from V and 2 from J; bases not matched to a gene: 13. This CDR3 has 17 amino acids. The germline V gene encodes CDR1 GTSNPN and CDR2 SVGIG (reference sequence).

CDR3 sequence (DNA): TGCGCCAGCGCAGGGGACTCAACTAATGAAAAACTGTTTTTT. Protein product: CASAGDSTNEKLFF. This rearrangement joins TRBV5-1 to TRBJ1-4; maybe TRBD1 (6 bases). The CDR3 is made up of 14 amino acids. CDR1 is SGHRS, CDR2 YFSETQ, per germline. Trimming left V 7 bases short and J 0 bases short, with 10 bases between.

This rearrangement joins TRBV6-4 to TRBJ1-1; the D gene is possibly TRBD1 (6 bases). The germline V gene has CDR1 MRHNA and CDR2 SNTAGT. V was cut by 4 bases and J by 0 bases, with 6 bases left in between. The CDR3 sequence is 13 residues long. Written as DNA, the CDR3 is TGTGCCAGCAGTGGGGACATGAACACTGAAGCTTTCTTT. The encoded protein is CASSGDMNTEAFF.

V and J are TRBV10-2 and TRBJ1-1; possibly TRBD1 for D (6 bases). This CDR3 contains 13 residues. Germline CDR1 reads WSHSY; CDR2 reads SAAADI. The V and J ends lost 7 bases and 1 base respectively, with 10 bases between them. This CDR3 reads CASTLGGNTEAFF. CDR3 DNA: TGCGCCAGCACCCTAGGGGGGAACACTGAAGCTTTCTTT.

The chain employs TRBV7-8 and TRBJ2-7; TRBD2 matches 9 bases. The CDR3 spans 16 residues. The V gene's germline CDR1 is SGHVS and CDR2 FQNEAQ. With V trimmed by 1 base and J by 3 bases, 7 bases remained unmatched. The CDR3 DNA sequence: TGTGCCAGCAGCTTAGGGTCGCTAGCGGGGAACTACGAGCAGTACTTC. This sequence encodes CASSLGSLAGNYEQYF.

This chain links TRBV18 with TRBJ2-3; D not resolved. This CDR3 spans 12 amino acids. V was pared by 3 bases and J by 6 bases, with 7 bases between. CDR1 and CDR2 (germline): KGHSH, LQKENI. CDR3 loop: CASSPNGDTQYF. As DNA, the CDR3 is TGTGCCAGCTCACCGAATGGGGATACGCAGTATTTT.

V usage is TRBV16 and J usage is TRBJ2-5, with D perhaps TRBD1 (5 bases). Trimming removed 1 base at V and 4 bases at J, with 13 bases between. The germline gives CDR1 KGHSY, CDR2 FQNENV. This CDR3 is built from 15 residues. The CDR3 DNA reads TGTGCCAGCAGCCAATTAAGGGGATCGGGAGAGACCCAGTACTTC. Its protein is CASSQLRGSGETQYF.

The chain recombines TRBV6-1 with TRBJ2-1, with 9 bases that match TRBD2. Germline V gives CDR1 MNHNS, CDR2 SASEGT. The CDR3 covers 16 residues. With 2 bases clipped from V and 9 bases from J, the junction kept 11 bases outside the gene matches. For the CDR3, the DNA is TGTGCCAGCAGTGAAATGATGGTGCGGGAGGGCCTTGAGCAGTTCTTC. The encoded protein is CASSEMMVREGLEQFF.

This clone was seen more than once but under ten times. CDR3 region: CASSQSRSAYNEQFF. In DNA, the CDR3 is TGTGCCAGCAGCCAGAGTCGTAGCGCCTACAATGAGCAGTTCTTC. This chain joins TRBV14 and TRBJ2-1, with D possibly matching TRBD2 (5 bases). The CDR3 is made up of 15 amino acids. V was clipped by 3 bases and J by 2 bases, with 11 bases between them. Germline V gene data show CDR1 as SGHDN and CDR2 as FVKESK.

V and J are TRBV5-1 and TRBJ2-2, with D tentatively TRBD1 or TRBD2 (5 bases each). Per germline, CDR1 SGHRS and CDR2 YFSETQ. The CDR3 runs 14 residues. V was clipped by 6 bases and J by 2 bases, with 11 bases between them. DNA of the CDR3: TGCGCCAGCAACCGGGACGGTAACACCGGGGAGCTGTTTTTT. It translates to CASNRDGNTGELFF.

The chain joins TRBV14 to TRBJ2-3; 13 bases are shared with TRBD2. Looked up from germline, CDR1 is SGHDN and CDR2 is FVKESK. The CDR3 loop spans 16 amino acids. Trimming removed 4 bases from V and 5 bases from J; junction bases left unmatched: 6. The CDR3 here is CASSRTSGRVGDTQYF. CDR3 sequence (DNA): TGTGCCAGCAGCCGGACTAGCGGGAGAGTTGGAGATACGCAGTATTTT.

About this clone itself: Other nucleotide sequences from this sample produce the same CDR3. The J gene is TRBJ1-2, the V gene TRBV7-8; D perhaps matches TRBD1 (6 bases). V was clipped by 0 bases and J by 8 bases, with 19 bases between them. CDR1 is SGHVS and CDR2 is FQNEAQ in the germline V gene. The CDR3 consists of 16 residues. DNA for the CDR3: TGTGCCAGCAGCTTAGCATCCGGGGGCGCACTAGTCGGCTACACCTTC. It is translated as CASSLASGGALVGYTF.

The V call is TRBV29-1, the J call TRBJ2-3; TRBD1 aligns across 10 bases. CDR1 SQVTM and CDR2 ANQGSEA come from the germline V gene. Trimming took 8 bases from V and 5 from J; bases not matched to a gene: 4. The CDR3 runs to 12 residues. The CDR3 is CSIGQGGDTQYF. DNA for the CDR3: TGCAGCATAGGACAGGGGGGAGATACGCAGTATTTT.

The chain employs TRBV11-3 and TRBJ2-5, with D perhaps assigned TRBD1 or TRBD2 (5 bases each). The V and J ends lost 3 bases and 3 bases respectively, with 11 bases between them. The germline V gene encodes CDR1 SGHNT and CDR2 YENEEA. The CDR3 has 14 amino acids. The CDR3 reads CASSLGRHEETQYF. The CDR3 DNA sequence: TGTGCCAGCAGCTTGGGACGCCACGAAGAGACCCAGTACTTC.

This chain connects TRBV5-1 to TRBJ1-4, with D possibly matching TRBD1 (5 bases). Trimming took off 0 bases at V and 7 bases at J, with 19 bases between the two ends. Germline CDR1 SGHRS, CDR2 YFSETQ. This CDR3 spans 17 amino acids. The CDR3 is CASSLEGRAAGVEKLFF. The CDR3 coding sequence is TGCGCCAGCAGCTTGGAGGGGCGGGCGGCTGGAGTTGAAAAACTGTTTTTT.

As concerns this clone: Other DNA sequences in the same sample also yield this CDR3. This chain joins TRBV12-5 and TRBJ2-3; the match to TRBD1 covers 7 bases. The CDR3 length is 18 residues. V gave up 4 bases and J gave up 0 bases; unmatched junction bases: 13. CDR1 and CDR2 (germline): LGHNT, FRNRAP. The CDR3 is CASGWANRGNHSTDTQYF. CDR3 coding DNA: TGTGCTAGTGGTTGGGCGAACAGGGGAAATCATAGCACAGATACGCAGTATTTT.

V and J are TRBV6-5 and TRBJ2-2; D is uncertain. Germline CDR1 MNHEY, CDR2 SVGAGI. Trimming pared 8 bases from V and 6 bases from J, leaving 7 bases between. This CDR3 is 11 amino acids long. The CDR3 DNA reads TGTGCCAGCGGCCGGTCCGGGGAGCTGTTTTTT. Its protein product is CASGRSGELFF.

The CDR3 region is CAISEGSQYYGYTF. CDR3 sequence (DNA): TGTGCCATCAGTGAGGGCAGCCAGTACTATGGCTACACCTTC. The chain links TRBV10-3 to TRBJ1-2; D remains ambiguous. Trimming shortened V by 2 bases and J by 3 bases, and 10 bases separated the two germline ends. This CDR3 has 14 residues. Germline CDR1 reads ENHRY; CDR2 reads SYGVKD.

V and J are TRBV7-9 and TRBJ1-5, with D possibly TRBD1 on 5 matching bases. V lost 0 bases to trimming and J lost 4 bases, with 7 bases between them. The CDR3 has 14 amino acids. Germline V gene data show CDR1 as SEHNR and CDR2 as FQNEAQ (reference sequence). The CDR3 here is CASSLAQGNQPQHF. In nucleotides, the CDR3 is TGTGCCAGCAGCTTAGCGCAGGGAAATCAGCCCCAGCATTTT.

The chain has TRBV4-2 and TRBJ2-2, with 12 positions matching TRBD2. After removal of 4 bases from V and 2 bases from J, the junction contained 2 bases not matched to a gene. CDR1 LGHNA and CDR2 YNFKEQ come from the germline V gene. The length of the CDR3 is 16 residues. This CDR3 is CASSPGLAGNTGELFF. Written as DNA, the CDR3 is TGTGCCAGCAGCCCCGGACTAGCGGGAAACACCGGGGAGCTGTTTTTT.